The 21 T cell receptor beta chains below all came from one sample that was sequenced in a study of metastatic and nonmetastatic thyroid tumors (dated by TCRdb to the early 2020s). Preparation of the library involved PCR. Data came from an Illumina HiSeq 4000. Using fastp at Q25 and MiXCR, TCRdb reprocessed the public reads and kept productive beta chains. Recorded for this sample are more than 50,000 clones; about 20% of them occurred a single time. Of the sample, approximately 4% falls within the top ten clones. Before undergoing thyroid surgery, none of the patients had been given any kind of treatment. The sample comprised blood. These receptors were obtained from a female donor with papillary thyroid cancer or a benign thyroid nodule (not recorded which). Some clones in this sample may be carry-over from other donors' samples.

This clone was detected ten times or more. The chain recombines TRBV7-2 with TRBJ1-5, with D unclear. V gave up 1 base and J gave up 7 bases, with 5 bases separating them. This CDR3 is 12 amino acids long. The germline gives CDR1 SGHTA, CDR2 FQGNSA. The CDR3 region is CASSLGPQPQHF. CDR3 bases: TGTGCCAGCAGCTTAGGTCCGCAGCCCCAGCATTTT.

This clone showed up many times. V gene TRBV27 combines with J gene TRBJ1-1, with a possible D match to TRBD1 (6 bases). Germline V gene lookup returns CDR1 MNHEY and CDR2 SMNVEV (reference sequence). V lost 6 bases and J 7 bases, leaving 15 bases between the germline ends. The CDR3 is made up of 13 amino acids. The CDR3 DNA reads TGTGCCAGCAGGCCGACAGGTTACTATGAAGCTTTCTTT. Translated: CASRPTGYYEAFF.

The chain employs TRBV4-1 and TRBJ1-3; D is undetermined. This CDR3 has 15 amino acids. The germline gives CDR1 MGHRA, CDR2 YSYEKL. The germline V and J ends were trimmed by 0 bases and 4 bases, with 10 bases remaining between them. CDR3: CASSQDPAWGNTIYF. Written as DNA, the CDR3 is TGCGCCAGCAGCCAAGATCCGGCATGGGGAAACACCATATATTTT.

This clone was observed at least ten times. Compared with germline, one end of the junction differs, possibly owing to a read error. The same CDR3 is also encoded by other DNA sequences in this sample. The chain employs TRBV10-3 and TRBJ2-1, with D possibly being TRBD1 or TRBD2 (5 bases each). Germline V gene lookup returns CDR1 ENHRY and CDR2 SYGVKD. The CDR3 is made up of 16 amino acids. In nucleotides, the CDR3 is TGTGCCATCAGTGAGTCGGGAGCAGGGCGTCTCAATGAGCAGTTCTTT. Translating it yields CAISESGAGRLNEQFF.

This clone occurred many times. J is TRBJ2-3 and V is TRBV20-1; TRBD1 aligns across 7 bases. Germline V gives CDR1 DFQATT, CDR2 SNEGSKA (reference sequence). The CDR3 has 14 amino acids. The V gene end was trimmed by 4 bases and the J gene end by 0 bases; junction bases not matched to a gene: 4. In nucleotides, the CDR3 is TGCAGTGCTAAAGGGACAGCTAGCACAGATACGCAGTATTTT. This translates into CSAKGTASTDTQYF.

This clone occurred many times. The chain couples TRBV28 to TRBJ1-1; the match to TRBD1 covers 8 bases. This CDR3 has 13 residues. From germline, CDR1 is MDHEN and CDR2 SYDVKM. V lost 6 bases to trimming and J lost 9 bases; unmatched junction nucleotides: 9. The CDR3: CASRPTGTGQAFF. The CDR3 DNA reads as TGTGCCAGCAGACCGACCGGGACAGGACAAGCTTTCTTT.

This clone appeared many times. This same CDR3 is encoded by further DNA sequences in the sample. This chain connects TRBV19 to TRBJ2-3; D possibly corresponds to TRBD2 (7 bases). The CDR3 sequence is 12 residues long. Trimming shortened V by 10 bases and J by 6 bases, and 14 bases separated the two germline ends. The germline gives CDR1 LNHDA, CDR2 SQIVND (reference sequence). The DNA of the CDR3 is TGTGCCATCGGGGGGCCCGGCGATACGCAGTATTTT. Amino acid sequence: CAIGGPGDTQYF.

This clone was seen ten or more times. The V gene is TRBV6-1, the J gene TRBJ2-1; TRBD2 might be the D (6 bases). CDR3 length equals 16 residues. Trimming took off 6 bases at V and 7 bases at J, with 22 bases between the two ends. Germline CDR1 MNHNS, CDR2 SASEGT. The CDR3 region is CASRGDSPEFSNEQFF. The CDR3 DNA reads TGTGCCAGCAGGGGGGACTCCCCGGAATTTTCGAATGAGCAGTTCTTC.

This clone was seen only a few times. This sequence joins TRBV20-1 and TRBJ1-1; D gene unclear. The CDR3 contains 11 residues. Trimming took 2 bases from V and 3 from J, leaving 4 bases between them. Germline CDR1 DFQATT, CDR2 SNEGSKA (reference sequence). For the CDR3, the DNA is TGCAGTGCTAGACGGGACACTGAAGCTTTCTTT. This gives the protein CSARRDTEAFF.

A word on this clone: A much larger clonotype is one base distant, so this may be a read error. The J gene is TRBJ2-5, the V gene TRBV5-1; perhaps TRBD1 as D (6 bases). Germline assignment: CDR1 SGHRS and CDR2 YFSETQ. With 6 bases removed from V and 7 bases from J, the gap between germline ends came to 22 bases. The CDR3 extends over 15 amino acids. This chain's CDR3 is CASIRQDFPGATQYF. The CDR3 DNA is TGCGCCAGCATCCGACAGGACTTCCCCGGGGCGACCCAGTACTTC. Based on the CDR3 plus reference TRBV5-1 and TRBJ2-5, the full variable domain is KAGVTQTPRYLIKTRGQQVTLSCSPISGHRSVSWYQQTPGQGLQFLFEYFSETQRNKGNFPGRFSGRQFSNSRSEMNVSTLELGDSALYLCASIRQDFPGATQYFGPGTRLLVL.

This clone was counted at least ten times. The CDR3 sequence: CASSQDTTATYNEQFF. CDR3 sequence (DNA): TGCGCCAGCAGCCAAGATACCACGGCCACCTACAATGAGCAGTTCTTC. The chain links TRBV4-1 to TRBJ2-1; no reliable D call. Trimming removed 0 bases from V and 2 bases from J, with 11 bases in between. This CDR3 has 16 amino acids. The germline gives CDR1 MGHRA, CDR2 YSYEKL.

This clone was recorded many times. The J gene is TRBJ2-1, the V gene TRBV5-4; 12 bases line up with TRBD1. The CDR3 totals 16 residues. V was pared by 4 bases and J by 3 bases, with 5 bases of the junction left unmatched. Germline V gene lookup returns CDR1 SGHNT and CDR2 YYREEE (reference sequence). The CDR3, as DNA: TGTGCCAGCAGCACGGGACAGGGGGCCGGCTACAATGAGCAGTTCTTC. This encodes CASSTGQGAGYNEQFF. Full variable domain (remainder filled in from reference TRBV5-4 and TRBJ2-1): ETGVTQSPTHLIKTRGQQVTLRCSSQSGHNTVSWYQQALGQGPQFIFQYYREEENGRGNFPPRFSGLQFPNYSSELNVNALELDDSALYLCASSTGQGAGYNEQFFGPGTRLTVL.

This clone has at least ten counts. An end of the junction does not agree with germline; a read error may underlie this. V gene TRBV13 combines with J gene TRBJ1-2; D remains unclear. Germline CDR1 is PRHDT and CDR2 is FYEKMQ (reference sequence). The CDR3 length is 14 residues. In DNA, the CDR3 is TGTGCCGGCAGCTCCTCGGGCAGGAGCTATGGCTACACCTTC. The encoded protein is CAGSSSGRSYGYTF.

This clone appeared many times. The rearrangement links TRBV6-1 to TRBJ1-1; D might be TRBD1 (6 bases). V was cut by 5 bases and J by 2 bases, with 21 bases left in between. Germline loops: CDR1 MNHNS, CDR2 SASEGT. The CDR3 spans 17 residues. This CDR3 is CASSPRAGQRDNTEAFF. In nucleotides, the CDR3 is TGTGCCAGCAGTCCCAGGGCGGGACAAAGGGACAACACTGAAGCTTTCTTT.

Notes on this clone: Being one base from a much bigger clone, this may be a read error. This chain joins TRBV10-3 and TRBJ1-2; 10 positions agree with TRBD1. The CDR3 loop spans 15 amino acids. The ends lost 5 bases at V and 6 bases at J; junction bases unmatched: 9. CDR1 is ENHRY, CDR2 SYGVKD, per germline. CDR3 loop: CAISTGQGEPDGYTF. In DNA, the CDR3 is TGTGCCATCAGTACCGGACAGGGGGAGCCCGATGGCTACACCTTC.

The sample holds many counts of this clone. The chain combines TRBV11-2 with TRBJ1-4; 9 positions agree with TRBD1. Germline lookup yields CDR1 SGHAT and CDR2 FQNNGV. This CDR3 comprises 14 residues. The V gene end was trimmed by 5 bases and the J gene end by 8 bases; junction bases not matched to a gene: 6. The CDR3 bases are TGTGCCAGCAGCCCCAGGGACAGGGTAGAAAAACTGTTTTTT. Protein product: CASSPRDRVEKLFF.

This clone was detected a few times. This may come from a read error, since a much larger clone is one base off. The sample has other DNA sequences that encode this CDR3 too. V is TRBV10-1 and J is TRBJ2-2, with unresolved D. Looked up from germline, CDR1 is WNHNN and CDR2 is SYGVQD (reference sequence). V was shortened by 10 bases and J by 5 bases, with 8 bases between the two germline ends. The CDR3 has 11 residues. The CDR3 nucleotides are TGCGCCACTTCGCATACCGGGGAGCTGTTTTTT. It is translated as CATSHTGELFF.

About this clone: The final CDR3 position lacks the conserved phenylalanine or tryptophan, pointing to a likely read error. DNA for the CDR3: TGTGCCAGCAGCGACCTAGCGGGACGACGAACCGGGGAGCTGTTTATT. Its protein is CASSDLAGRRTGELFI. The chain is built from TRBV6-2 or TRBV6-3 and TRBJ2-2; 9 positions match TRBD2. This CDR3 spans 16 amino acids. Germline CDR1 reads MNHEY; CDR2 reads SVGEGT. J gave up 5 bases and V 6 bases, and 10 bases lay outside the gene matches.

In its sample, this clone was seen many times. The chain combines TRBV30 with TRBJ1-1; 9 nucleotides line up with TRBD1. The CDR3 totals 15 residues. Trimming at V came to 2 bases and at J to 1 base, leaving 5 bases not matched to a gene. Germline V gene lookup returns CDR1 GTSNPN and CDR2 SVGIG (reference sequence). CDR3 DNA: TGTGCCTGGAGTATCCAGGACAGGGGGAACACTGAAGCTTTCTTT. Translated: CAWSIQDRGNTEAFF.

Ten or more counts support this clone. The V gene is TRBV3-1, the J gene TRBJ2-7; TRBD2 might be the D (5 bases). The CDR3 extends over 13 amino acids. Trimming stripped 0 bases from V and 6 bases from J, with 9 bases between. CDR1 LGHDT and CDR2 YNNKEL come from the germline V gene (reference sequence). This CDR3 reads CASSQERRTEQYF. CDR3 nucleotide sequence: TGTGCCAGCAGCCAAGAAAGGAGGACCGAGCAGTACTTC.

In this sample, this clone turned up many times. CDR3 in DNA: TGCAGCGTTGAAGAACGCGCCAGACCCCGAGGGGAGACCCAGTACTTC. Protein product: CSVEERARPRGETQYF. The chain joins TRBV29-1 to TRBJ2-5, with D possibly being TRBD2 (5 bases). Deletions cut 0 bases from V and 5 bases from J, with 19 bases between. CDR3 length: 16 residues. Per the germline V gene, CDR1 is SQVTM and CDR2 is ANQGSEA.